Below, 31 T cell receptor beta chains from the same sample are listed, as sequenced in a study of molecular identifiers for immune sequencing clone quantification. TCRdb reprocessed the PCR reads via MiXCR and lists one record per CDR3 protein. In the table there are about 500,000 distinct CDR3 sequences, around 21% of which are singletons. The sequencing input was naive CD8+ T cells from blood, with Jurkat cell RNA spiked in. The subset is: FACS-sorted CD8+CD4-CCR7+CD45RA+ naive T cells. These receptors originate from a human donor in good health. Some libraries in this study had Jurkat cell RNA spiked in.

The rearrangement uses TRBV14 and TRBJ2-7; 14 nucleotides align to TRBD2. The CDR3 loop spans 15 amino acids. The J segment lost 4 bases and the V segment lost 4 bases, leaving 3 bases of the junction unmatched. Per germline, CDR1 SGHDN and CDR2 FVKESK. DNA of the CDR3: TGTGCCAGCAGCCCTAGGACTAGCGGGAGGTACGAGCAGTACTTC. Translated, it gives CASSPRTSGRYEQYF.

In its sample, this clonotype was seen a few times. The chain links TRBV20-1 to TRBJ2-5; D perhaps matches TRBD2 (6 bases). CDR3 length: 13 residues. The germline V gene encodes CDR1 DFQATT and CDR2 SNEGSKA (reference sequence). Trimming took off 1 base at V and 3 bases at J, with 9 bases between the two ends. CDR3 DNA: TGCAGTGCTAGAGGGTGGGAGGAAGAGACCCAGTACTTC. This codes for CSARGWEEETQYF.

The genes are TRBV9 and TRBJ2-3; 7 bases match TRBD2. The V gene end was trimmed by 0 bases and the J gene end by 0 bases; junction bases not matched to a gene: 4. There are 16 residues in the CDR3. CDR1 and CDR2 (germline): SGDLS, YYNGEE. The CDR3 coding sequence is TGTGCCAGCAGCGTAGAGGCGGGAGTTAGCACAGATACGCAGTATTTT. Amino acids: CASSVEAGVSTDTQYF.

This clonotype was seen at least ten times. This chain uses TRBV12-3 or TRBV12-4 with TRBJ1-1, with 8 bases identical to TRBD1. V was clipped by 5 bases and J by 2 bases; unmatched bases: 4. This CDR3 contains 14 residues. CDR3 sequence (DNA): TGTGCCAGCAGTCCCGGACAGGGTAACACTGAAGCTTTCTTT. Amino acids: CASSPGQGNTEAFF.

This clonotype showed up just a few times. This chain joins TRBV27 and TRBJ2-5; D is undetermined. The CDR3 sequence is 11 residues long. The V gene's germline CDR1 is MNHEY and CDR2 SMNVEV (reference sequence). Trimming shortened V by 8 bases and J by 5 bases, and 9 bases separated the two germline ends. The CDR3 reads CASGGLETQYF. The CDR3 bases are TGTGCCAGCGGTGGGCTGGAGACCCAGTACTTC.

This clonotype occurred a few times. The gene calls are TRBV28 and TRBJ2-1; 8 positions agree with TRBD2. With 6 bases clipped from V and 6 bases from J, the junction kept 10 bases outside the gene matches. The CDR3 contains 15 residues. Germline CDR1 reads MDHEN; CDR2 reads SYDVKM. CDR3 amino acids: CASSIPGLDVNEQFF. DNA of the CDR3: TGTGCCAGCAGCATTCCGGGACTAGACGTCAATGAGCAGTTCTTC. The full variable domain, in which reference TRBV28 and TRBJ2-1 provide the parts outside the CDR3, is DVKVTQSSRYLVKRTGEKVFLECVQDMDHENMFWYRQDPGLGLRLIYFSYDVKMKEKGDIPEGYSVSREKKERFSLILESASTNQTSMYLCASSIPGLDVNEQFFGPGTRLTVL.

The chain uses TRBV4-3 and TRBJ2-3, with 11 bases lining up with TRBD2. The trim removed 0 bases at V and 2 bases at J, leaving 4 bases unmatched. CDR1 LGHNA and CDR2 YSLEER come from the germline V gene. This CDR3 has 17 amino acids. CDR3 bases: TGCGCCAGCAGCCAAGAAGTAGCGGGGGGGTACACAGATACGCAGTATTTT. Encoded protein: CASSQEVAGGYTDTQYF.

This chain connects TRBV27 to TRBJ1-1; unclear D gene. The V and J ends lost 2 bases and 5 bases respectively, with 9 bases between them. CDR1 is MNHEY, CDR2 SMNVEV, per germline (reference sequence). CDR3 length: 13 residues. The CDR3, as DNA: TGTGCCAGCAGTTTAACTTCAGTAACTGAAGCTTTCTTT. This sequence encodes CASSLTSVTEAFF.

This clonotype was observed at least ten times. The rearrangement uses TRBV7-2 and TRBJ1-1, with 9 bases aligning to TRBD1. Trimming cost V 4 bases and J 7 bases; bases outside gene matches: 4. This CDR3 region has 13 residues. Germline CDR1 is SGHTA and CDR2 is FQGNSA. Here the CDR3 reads CASSSGQGYEAFF. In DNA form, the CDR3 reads TGTGCCAGCAGCTCGGGACAGGGATATGAAGCTTTCTTT.

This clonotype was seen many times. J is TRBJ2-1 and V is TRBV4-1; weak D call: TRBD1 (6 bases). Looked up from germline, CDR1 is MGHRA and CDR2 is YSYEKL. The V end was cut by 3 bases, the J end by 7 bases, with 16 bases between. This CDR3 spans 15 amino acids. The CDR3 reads CASSQRDTGWNEQFF. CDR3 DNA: TGCGCCAGCAGCCAGAGGGATACAGGGTGGAATGAGCAGTTCTTC.

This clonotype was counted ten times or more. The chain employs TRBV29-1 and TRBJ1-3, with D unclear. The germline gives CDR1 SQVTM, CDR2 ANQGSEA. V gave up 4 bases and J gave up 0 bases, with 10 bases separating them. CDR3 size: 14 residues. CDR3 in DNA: TGCAGCGTTGTCCCGCTCAGCTCTGGAAACACCATATATTTT. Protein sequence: CSVVPLSSGNTIYF. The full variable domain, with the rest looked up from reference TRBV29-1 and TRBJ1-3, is SAVISQKPSRDICQRGTSLTIQCQVDSQVTMMFWYRQQPGQSLTLIATANQGSEATYESGFVIDKFPISRPNLTFSTLTVSNMSPEDSSIYLCSVVPLSSGNTIYFGEGSWLTVV.

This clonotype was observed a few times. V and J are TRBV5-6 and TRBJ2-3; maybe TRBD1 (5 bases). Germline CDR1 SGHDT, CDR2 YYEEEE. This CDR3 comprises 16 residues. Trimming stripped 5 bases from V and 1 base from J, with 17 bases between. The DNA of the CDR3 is TGTGCCAGCAGACTTGGGGCGGCAGGGCGCACAGATACGCAGTATTTT. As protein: CASRLGAAGRTDTQYF.

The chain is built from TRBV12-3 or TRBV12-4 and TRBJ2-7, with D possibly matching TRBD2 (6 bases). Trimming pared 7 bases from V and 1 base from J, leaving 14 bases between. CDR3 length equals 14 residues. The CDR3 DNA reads TGTGCCAGCACCGTGGGAGGCCCATCCTACGAGCAGTACTTC. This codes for CASTVGGPSYEQYF.

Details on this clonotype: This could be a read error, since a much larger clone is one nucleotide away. CDR3 bases: TGTGCCGGCAGGACTAACTATGGCTACACCTTC. Protein: CAGRTNYGYTF. The chain has TRBV12-3 or TRBV12-4 and TRBJ1-2; D call uncertain. This CDR3 is 11 amino acids long.

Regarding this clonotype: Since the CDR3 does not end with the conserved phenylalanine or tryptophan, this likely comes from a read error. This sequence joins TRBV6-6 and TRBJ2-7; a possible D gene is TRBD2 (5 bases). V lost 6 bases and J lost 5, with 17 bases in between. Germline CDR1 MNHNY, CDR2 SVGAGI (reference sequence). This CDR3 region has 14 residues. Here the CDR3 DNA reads TGTGCCAGCAGCCCCTACGGGGAGTCCCACGAGCAGTACTCC. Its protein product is CASSPYGESHEQYS.

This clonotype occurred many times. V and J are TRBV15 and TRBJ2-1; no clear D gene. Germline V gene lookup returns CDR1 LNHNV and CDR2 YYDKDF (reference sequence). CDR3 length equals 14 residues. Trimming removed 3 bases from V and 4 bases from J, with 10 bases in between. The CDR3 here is CATSRGFEYNEQFF. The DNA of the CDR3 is TGTGCCACCAGCAGGGGCTTCGAGTACAATGAGCAGTTCTTC.

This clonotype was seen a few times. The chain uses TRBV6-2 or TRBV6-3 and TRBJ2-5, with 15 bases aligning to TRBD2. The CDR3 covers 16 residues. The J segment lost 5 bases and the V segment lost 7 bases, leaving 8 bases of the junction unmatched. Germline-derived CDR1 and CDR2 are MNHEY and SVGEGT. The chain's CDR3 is CASTPGLAGGLETQYF. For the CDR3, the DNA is TGTGCCAGCACCCCAGGACTAGCGGGGGGGCTGGAGACCCAGTACTTC.

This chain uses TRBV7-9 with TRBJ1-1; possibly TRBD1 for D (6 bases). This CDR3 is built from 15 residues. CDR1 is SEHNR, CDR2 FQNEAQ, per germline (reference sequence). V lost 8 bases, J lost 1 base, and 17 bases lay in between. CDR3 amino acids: CASLPPGARNTEAFF. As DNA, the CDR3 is TGTGCCAGCCTCCCCCCAGGGGCCAGGAACACTGAAGCTTTCTTT.

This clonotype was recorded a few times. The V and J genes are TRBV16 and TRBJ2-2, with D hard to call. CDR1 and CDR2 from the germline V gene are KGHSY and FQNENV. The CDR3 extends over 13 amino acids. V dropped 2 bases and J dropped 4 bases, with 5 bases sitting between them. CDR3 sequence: CASSQTLTGELFF. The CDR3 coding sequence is TGTGCCAGCAGCCAAACCCTCACCGGGGAGCTGTTTTTT. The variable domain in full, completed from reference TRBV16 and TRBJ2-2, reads GEEVAQTPKHLVRGEGQKAKLYCAPIKGHSYVFWYQQVLKNEFKFLISFQNENVFDETGMPKERFSAKCLPNSPCSLEIQATKLEDSAVYFCASSQTLTGELFFGEGSRLTVL.

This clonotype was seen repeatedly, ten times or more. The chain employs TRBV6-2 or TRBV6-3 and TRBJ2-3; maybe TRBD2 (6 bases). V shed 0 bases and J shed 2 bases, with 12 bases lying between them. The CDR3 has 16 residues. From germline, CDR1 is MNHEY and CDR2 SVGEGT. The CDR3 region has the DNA TGTGCCAGCAGTTACTCGCCTAGCGAGGACACAGATACGCAGTATTTT. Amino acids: CASSYSPSEDTDTQYF.

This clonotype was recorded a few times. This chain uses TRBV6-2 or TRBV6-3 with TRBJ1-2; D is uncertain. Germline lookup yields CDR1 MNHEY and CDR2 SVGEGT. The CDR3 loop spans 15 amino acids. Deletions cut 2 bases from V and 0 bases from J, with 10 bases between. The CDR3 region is CASSYKATPNYGYTF. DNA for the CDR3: TGTGCCAGCAGTTACAAGGCGACACCTAACTATGGCTACACCTTC.

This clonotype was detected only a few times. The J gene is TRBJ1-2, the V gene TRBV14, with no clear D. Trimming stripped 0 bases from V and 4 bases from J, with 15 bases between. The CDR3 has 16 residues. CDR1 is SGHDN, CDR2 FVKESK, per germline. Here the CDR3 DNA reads TGTGCCAGCAGCCAAGAATATGTTACAGCCCCCTATGGCTACACCTTC. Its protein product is CASSQEYVTAPYGYTF.

CDR3 DNA sequence: TGTGCCAGCAGCCAAGTCGGGGGACCCACAGATACGCAGTATTTT. Encoded protein: CASSQVGGPTDTQYF. The chain has TRBV4-2 and TRBJ2-3, with D possibly matching TRBD2 (6 bases). Between the trimmed V and J ends, which lost 1 base and 2 bases, there was a span of 10 bases. The CDR3 spans 15 residues. Germline assignment: CDR1 LGHNA and CDR2 YNFKEQ.

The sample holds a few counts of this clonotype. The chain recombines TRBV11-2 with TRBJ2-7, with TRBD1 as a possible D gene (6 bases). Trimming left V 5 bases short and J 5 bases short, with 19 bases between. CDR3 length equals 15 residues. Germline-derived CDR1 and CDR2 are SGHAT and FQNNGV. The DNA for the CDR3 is TGTGCCAGCAGCCAAGCTCGTACAGGGTTCCACGAGCAGTACTTC. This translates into CASSQARTGFHEQYF.

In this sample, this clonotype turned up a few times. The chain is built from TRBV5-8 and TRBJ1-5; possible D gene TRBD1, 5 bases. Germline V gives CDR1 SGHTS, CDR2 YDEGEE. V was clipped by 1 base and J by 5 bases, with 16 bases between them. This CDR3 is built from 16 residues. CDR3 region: CASSLYSGGIDQPQHF. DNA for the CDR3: TGTGCCAGCAGCTTGTATTCTGGGGGGATAGATCAGCCCCAGCATTTT.

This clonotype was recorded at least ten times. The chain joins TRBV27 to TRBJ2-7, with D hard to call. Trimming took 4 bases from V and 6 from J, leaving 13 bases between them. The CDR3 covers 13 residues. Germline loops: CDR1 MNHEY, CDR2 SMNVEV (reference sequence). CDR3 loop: CASSSFTASEQYF. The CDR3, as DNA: TGTGCCAGCAGTTCCTTCACCGCGTCCGAGCAGTACTTC.

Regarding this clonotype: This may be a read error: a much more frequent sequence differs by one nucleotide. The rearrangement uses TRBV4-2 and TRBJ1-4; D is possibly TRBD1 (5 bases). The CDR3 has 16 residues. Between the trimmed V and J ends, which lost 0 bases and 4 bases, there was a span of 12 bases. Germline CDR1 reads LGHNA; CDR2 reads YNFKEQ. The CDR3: CASSQELWGGNEKLFF. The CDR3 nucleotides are TGTGCCAGCAGCCAAGAGCTATGGGGGGGTAATGAAAAACTGTTTTTT.

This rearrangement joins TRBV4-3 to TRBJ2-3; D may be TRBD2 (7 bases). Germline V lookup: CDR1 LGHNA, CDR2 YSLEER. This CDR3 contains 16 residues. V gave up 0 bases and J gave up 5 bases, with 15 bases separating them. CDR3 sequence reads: CASSQDREGGGDTQYF. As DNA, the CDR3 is TGCGCCAGCAGCCAAGATCGCGAGGGGGGGGGAGATACGCAGTATTTT.

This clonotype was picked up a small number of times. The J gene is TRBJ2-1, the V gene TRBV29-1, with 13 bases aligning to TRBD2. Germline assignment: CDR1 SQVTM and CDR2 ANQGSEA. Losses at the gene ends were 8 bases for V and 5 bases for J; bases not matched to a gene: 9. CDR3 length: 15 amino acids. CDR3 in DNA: TGCAGCCAATCGACGGGACTAGCGGGAAACAATGAGCAGTTCTTC. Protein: CSQSTGLAGNNEQFF.

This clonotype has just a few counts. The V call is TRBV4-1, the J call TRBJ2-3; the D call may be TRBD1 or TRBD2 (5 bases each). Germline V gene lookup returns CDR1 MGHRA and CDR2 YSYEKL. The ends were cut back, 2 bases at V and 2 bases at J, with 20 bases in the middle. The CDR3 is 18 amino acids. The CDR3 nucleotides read TGCGCCAGCAGCCAAACGGCCGGGGCCCTGGGGAACACAGATACGCAGTATTTT. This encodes CASSQTAGALGNTDTQYF.

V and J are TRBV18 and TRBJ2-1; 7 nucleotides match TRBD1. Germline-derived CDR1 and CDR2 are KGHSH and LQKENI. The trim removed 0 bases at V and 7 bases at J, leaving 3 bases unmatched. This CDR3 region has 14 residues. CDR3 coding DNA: TGTGCCAGCTCACCACCTAACAGGGGTAATGAGCAGTTCTTC. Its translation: CASSPPNRGNEQFF.